The 5 T cell receptor beta chains reported below all come from one sample, sequenced in a study of cytomegalovirus exposure and HLA in healthy donors. Primers included in the PCR were 60 Vbeta and 13 Jbeta primers. Libraries were prepared by immunoSEQ multiplex PCR; TCRdb keeps only in-frame clonotypes and omits some of them. Its table lists roughly 120,000 clones. Sequencing input: PBMCs. The origin of the receptors is a young man in good health and CMV-seronegative.

J is TRBJ2-2 and V is TRBV7-6; tentatively, D is TRBD1 (5 bases). Germline V CDR1 and CDR2: SGHVS, FNYEAQ. The V and J ends lost 4 bases and 1 base respectively, with 10 bases between them. The CDR3 length is 15 residues. CDR3 coding DNA: TGTGCCAGCAGCTGGGTCCAGGGGAACACCGGGGAGCTGTTTTTT. Translation gives CASSWVQGNTGELFF.

V is TRBV6-1 and J is TRBJ2-7; maybe TRBD1 (5 bases). This CDR3 has 12 amino acids. V lost 0 bases, J lost 10 bases, and 10 bases lay in between. The germline V gene encodes CDR1 MNHNS and CDR2 SASEGT. CDR3 DNA sequence: TGTGCCAGCAGTGAAGCATGGGGCGCCCAGTACTTC. Its protein product is CASSEAWGAQYF.

The V call is TRBV18, the J call TRBJ2-3; D not certain. V lost 6 bases, J lost 3 bases, and 16 bases lay in between. The CDR3 covers 15 residues. Germline CDR1 is KGHSH and CDR2 is LQKENI. The CDR3 here is CASSLTQDLTDTQYF. In DNA form, the CDR3 reads TGTGCCAGCTCCCTAACGCAGGATTTGACAGATACGCAGTATTTT.

The chain joins TRBV5-6 to TRBJ2-3; D gene ambiguous. The CDR3 totals 15 residues. The V end was cut by 2 bases, the J end by 0 bases, with 10 bases between. Germline CDR1 SGHDT, CDR2 YYEEEE. The CDR3 DNA is TGTGCCAGCAGCTTATTCCTAGTTAGCACAGATACGCAGTATTTT. This sequence encodes CASSLFLVSTDTQYF.

The J gene is TRBJ1-5, the V gene TRBV19; 7 bases are a match to TRBD1. Looked up from germline, CDR1 is LNHDA and CDR2 is SQIVND (reference sequence). Losses at the gene ends were 6 bases for V and 9 bases for J; bases not matched to a gene: 17. CDR3 length: 16 amino acids. In DNA form, the CDR3 reads TGTGCCAGTAGCCAACTTACAGGGGCCAACCTTCGGCCCCAGCATTTT. Translating it yields CASSQLTGANLRPQHF.